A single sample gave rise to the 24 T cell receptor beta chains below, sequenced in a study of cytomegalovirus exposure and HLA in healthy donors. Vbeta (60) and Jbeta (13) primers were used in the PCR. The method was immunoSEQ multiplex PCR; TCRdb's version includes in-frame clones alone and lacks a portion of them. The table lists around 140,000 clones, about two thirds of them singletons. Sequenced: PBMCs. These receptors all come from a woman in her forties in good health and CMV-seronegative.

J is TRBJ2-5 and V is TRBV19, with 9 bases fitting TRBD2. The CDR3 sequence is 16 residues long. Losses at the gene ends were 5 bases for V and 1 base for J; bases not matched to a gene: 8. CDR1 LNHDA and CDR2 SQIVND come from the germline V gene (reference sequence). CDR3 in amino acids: CASSVSGGSSQETQYF. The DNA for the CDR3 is TGTGCCAGTAGTGTTAGCGGGGGATCCTCCCAAGAGACCCAGTACTTC.

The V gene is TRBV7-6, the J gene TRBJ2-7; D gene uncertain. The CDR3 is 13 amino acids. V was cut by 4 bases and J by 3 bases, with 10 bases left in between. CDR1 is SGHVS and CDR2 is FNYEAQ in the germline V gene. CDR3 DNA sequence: TGTGCCAGCAGCTCAGAATCAGGCTACGAGCAGTACTTC. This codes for CASSSESGYEQYF.

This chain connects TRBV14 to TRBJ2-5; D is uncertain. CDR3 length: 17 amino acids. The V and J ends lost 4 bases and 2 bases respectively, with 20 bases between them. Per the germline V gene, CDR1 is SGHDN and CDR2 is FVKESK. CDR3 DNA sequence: TGTGCCAGCAGCCTCTCTTCAGGTTCCTTTAGGCAAGAGACCCAGTACTTC. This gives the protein CASSLSSGSFRQETQYF.

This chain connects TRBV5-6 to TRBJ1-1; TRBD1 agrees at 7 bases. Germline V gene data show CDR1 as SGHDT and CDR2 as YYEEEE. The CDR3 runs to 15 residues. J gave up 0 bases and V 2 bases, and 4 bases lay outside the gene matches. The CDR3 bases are TGTGCCAGCAGCTTAAGAGGGACAGTGAACACTGAAGCTTTCTTT. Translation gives CASSLRGTVNTEAFF.

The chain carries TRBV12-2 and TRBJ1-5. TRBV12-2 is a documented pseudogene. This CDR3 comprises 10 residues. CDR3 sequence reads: CASHRQPQHF. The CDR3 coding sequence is TGTGCAAGTCACCGGCAGCCCCAGCATTTT.

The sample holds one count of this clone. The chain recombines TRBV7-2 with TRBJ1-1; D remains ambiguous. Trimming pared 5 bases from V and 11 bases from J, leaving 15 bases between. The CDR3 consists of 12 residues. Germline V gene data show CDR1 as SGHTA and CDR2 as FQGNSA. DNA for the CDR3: TGTGCCAGCAGCCCCGGAGTGAGAAAGGCTTTCTTT. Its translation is CASSPGVRKAFF.

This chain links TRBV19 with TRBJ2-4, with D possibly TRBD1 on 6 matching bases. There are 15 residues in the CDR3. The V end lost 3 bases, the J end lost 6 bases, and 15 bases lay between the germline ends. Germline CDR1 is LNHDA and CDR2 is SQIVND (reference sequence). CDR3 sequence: CASSIELQGINIQYF. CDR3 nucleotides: TGTGCCAGTAGTATTGAGTTACAGGGCATAAACATTCAGTACTTC.

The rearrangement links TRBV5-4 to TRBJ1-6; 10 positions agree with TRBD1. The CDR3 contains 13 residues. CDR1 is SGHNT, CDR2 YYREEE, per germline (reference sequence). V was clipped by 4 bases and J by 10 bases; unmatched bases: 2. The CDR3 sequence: CASSPGQGSPLHF. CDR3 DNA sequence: TGTGCCAGCAGCCCGGGACAGGGGTCACCCCTCCACTTT.

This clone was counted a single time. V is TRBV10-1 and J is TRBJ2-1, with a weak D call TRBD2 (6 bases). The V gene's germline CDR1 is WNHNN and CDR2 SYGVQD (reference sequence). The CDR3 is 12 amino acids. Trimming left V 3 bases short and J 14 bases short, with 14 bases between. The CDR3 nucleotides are TGCGCCAGCAGTGAACGGGGGAGGATAAAGTTCTTC. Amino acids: CASSERGRIKFF.

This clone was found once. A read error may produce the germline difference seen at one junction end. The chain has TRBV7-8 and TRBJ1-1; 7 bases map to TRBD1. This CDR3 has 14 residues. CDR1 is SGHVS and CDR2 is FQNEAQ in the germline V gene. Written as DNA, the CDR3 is TGTGCCAGCAGCACGACAGGGAGAAACACTGAAGATTTCTTT. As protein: CASSTTGRNTEDFF.

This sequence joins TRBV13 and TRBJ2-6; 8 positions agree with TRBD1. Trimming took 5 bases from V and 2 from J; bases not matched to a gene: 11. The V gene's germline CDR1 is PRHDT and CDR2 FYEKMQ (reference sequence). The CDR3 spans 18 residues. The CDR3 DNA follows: TGTGCCAGCAGCCCTGACAGGGGAACCTTTACTGGGGCCAACGTCCTGACTTTC. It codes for CASSPDRGTFTGANVLTF.

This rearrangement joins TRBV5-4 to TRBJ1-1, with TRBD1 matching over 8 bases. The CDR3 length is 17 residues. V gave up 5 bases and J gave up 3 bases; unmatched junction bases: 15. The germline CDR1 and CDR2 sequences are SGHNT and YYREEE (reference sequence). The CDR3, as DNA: TGTGCCAGCAGATCCTTCCCAAGGCAGGGGGCGTACACTGAAGCTTTCTTT. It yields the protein CASRSFPRQGAYTEAFF.

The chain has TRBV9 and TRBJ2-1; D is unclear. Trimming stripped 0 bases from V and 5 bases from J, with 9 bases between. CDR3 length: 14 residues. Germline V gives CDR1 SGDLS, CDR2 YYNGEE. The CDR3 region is CASSVVWANNEQFF. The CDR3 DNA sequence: TGTGCCAGCAGCGTAGTGTGGGCCAACAATGAGCAGTTCTTC.

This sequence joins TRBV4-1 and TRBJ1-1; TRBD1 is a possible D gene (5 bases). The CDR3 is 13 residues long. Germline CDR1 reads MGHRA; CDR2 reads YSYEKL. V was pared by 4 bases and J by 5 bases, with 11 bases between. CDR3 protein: CASSPIGGTEAFF. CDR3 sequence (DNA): TGCGCCAGCAGCCCCATCGGGGGAACTGAAGCTTTCTTT.

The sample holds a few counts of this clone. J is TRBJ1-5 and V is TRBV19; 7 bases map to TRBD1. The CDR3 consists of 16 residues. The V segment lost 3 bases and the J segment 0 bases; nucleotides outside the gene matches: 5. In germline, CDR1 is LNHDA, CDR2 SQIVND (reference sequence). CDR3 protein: CASSILDRRSNQPQHF. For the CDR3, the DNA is TGTGCCAGTAGTATCCTGGACAGGCGTAGCAATCAGCCCCAGCATTTT. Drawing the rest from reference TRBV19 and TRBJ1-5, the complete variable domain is DGGITQSPKYLFRKEGQNVTLSCEQNLNHDAMYWYRQDPGQGLRLIYYSQIVNDFQKGDIAEGYSVSREKKESFPLTVTSAQKNPTAFYLCASSILDRRSNQPQHFGDGTRLSIL.

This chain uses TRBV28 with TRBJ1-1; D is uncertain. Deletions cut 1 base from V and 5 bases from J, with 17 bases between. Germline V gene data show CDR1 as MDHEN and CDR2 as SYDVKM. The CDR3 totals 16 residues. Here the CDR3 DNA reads TGTGCCAGCAGTTTATATCCGGGAAGGGAGAATACTGAAGCTTTCTTT. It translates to CASSLYPGRENTEAFF.

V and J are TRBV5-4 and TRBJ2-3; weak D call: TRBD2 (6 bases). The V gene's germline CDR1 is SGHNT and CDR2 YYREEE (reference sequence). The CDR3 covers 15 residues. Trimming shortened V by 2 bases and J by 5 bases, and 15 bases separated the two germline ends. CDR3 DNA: TGTGCCAGCAGCTTATCAGGGTTGGGGGGAGATACGCAGTATTTT. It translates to CASSLSGLGGDTQYF. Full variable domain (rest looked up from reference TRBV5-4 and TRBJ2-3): ETGVTQSPTHLIKTRGQQVTLRCSSQSGHNTVSWYQQALGQGPQFIFQYYREEENGRGNFPPRFSGLQFPNYSSELNVNALELDDSALYLCASSLSGLGGDTQYFGPGTRLTVL.

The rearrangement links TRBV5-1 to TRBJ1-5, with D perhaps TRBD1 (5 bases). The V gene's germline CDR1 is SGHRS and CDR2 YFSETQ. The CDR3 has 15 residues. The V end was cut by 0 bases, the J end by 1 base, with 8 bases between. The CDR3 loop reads CASSLGRGSNQPQHF. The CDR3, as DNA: TGCGCCAGCAGCTTGGGGAGGGGAAGCAATCAGCCCCAGCATTTT.

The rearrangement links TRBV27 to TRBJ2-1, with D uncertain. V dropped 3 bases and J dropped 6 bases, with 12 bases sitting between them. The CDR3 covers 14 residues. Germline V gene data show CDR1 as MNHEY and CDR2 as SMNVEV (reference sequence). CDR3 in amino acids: CASSFFRSGNEQFF. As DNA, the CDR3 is TGTGCCAGCAGTTTCTTTAGGTCGGGCAATGAGCAGTTCTTC.

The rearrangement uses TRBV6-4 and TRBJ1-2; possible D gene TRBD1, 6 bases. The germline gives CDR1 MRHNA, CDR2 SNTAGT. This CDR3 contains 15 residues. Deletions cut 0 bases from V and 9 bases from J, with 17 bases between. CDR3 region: CASSDSRSSRGRYTF. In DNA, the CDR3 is TGTGCCAGCAGTGACTCGAGAAGTAGCAGGGGACGCTACACCTTC.

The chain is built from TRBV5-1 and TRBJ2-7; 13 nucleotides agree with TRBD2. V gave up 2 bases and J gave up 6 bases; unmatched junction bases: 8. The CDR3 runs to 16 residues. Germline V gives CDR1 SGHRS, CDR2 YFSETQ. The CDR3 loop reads CASSLDPGTSGVEQYF. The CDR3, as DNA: TGCGCCAGCAGCTTAGACCCGGGGACTAGCGGGGTCGAGCAGTACTTC. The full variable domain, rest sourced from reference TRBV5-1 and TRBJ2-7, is KAGVTQTPRYLIKTRGQQVTLSCSPISGHRSVSWYQQTPGQGLQFLFEYFSETQRNKGNFPGRFSGRQFSNSRSEMNVSTLELGDSALYLCASSLDPGTSGVEQYFGPGTRLTVT.

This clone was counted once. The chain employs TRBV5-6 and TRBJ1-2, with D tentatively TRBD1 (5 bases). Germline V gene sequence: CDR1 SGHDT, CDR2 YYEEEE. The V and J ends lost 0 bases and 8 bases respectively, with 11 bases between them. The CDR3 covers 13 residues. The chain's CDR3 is CASSLGRVEGYTF. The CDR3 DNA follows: TGTGCCAGCAGCTTGGGCAGGGTCGAGGGCTACACCTTC.

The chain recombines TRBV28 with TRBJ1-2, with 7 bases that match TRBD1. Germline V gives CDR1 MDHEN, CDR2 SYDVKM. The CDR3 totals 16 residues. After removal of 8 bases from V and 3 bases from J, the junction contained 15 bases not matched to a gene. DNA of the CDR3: TGTGCCAGCCGCCCACCCACAGGGGCGGCGGACTATGGCTACACCTTC. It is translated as CASRPPTGAADYGYTF.

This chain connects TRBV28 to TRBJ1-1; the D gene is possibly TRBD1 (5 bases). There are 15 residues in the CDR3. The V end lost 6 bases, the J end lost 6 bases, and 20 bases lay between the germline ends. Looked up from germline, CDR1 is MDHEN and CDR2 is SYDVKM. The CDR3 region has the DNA TGTGCCAGCAGAGAGAGTCTTGTGGGGGGTCCTGAAGCTTTCTTT. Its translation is CASRESLVGGPEAFF. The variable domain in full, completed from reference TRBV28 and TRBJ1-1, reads DVKVTQSSRYLVKRTGEKVFLECVQDMDHENMFWYRQDPGLGLRLIYFSYDVKMKEKGDIPEGYSVSREKKERFSLILESASTNQTSMYLCASRESLVGGPEAFFGQGTRLTVV.